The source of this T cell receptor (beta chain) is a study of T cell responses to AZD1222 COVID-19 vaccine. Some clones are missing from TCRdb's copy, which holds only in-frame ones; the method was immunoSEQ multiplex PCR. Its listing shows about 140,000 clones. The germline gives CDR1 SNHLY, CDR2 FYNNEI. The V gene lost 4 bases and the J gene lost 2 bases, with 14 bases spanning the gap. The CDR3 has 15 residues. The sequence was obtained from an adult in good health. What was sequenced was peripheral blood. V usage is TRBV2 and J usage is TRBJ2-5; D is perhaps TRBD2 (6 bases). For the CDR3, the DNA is TGTGCCAGCAGTGGTGGTAGCGGCAGACAAGAGACCCAGTACTTC. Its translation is CASSGGSGRQETQYF.